This record looks at one T cell receptor (beta chain) sequence and its context. It has no known antigen specificity. Per-base quality was not reported, and no clone a single base away is much larger than it. This entry comes from a study of cytomegalovirus exposure and HLA in healthy donors (TCRdb year 2017). For the study in its entirety: According to an earlier analysis of 587 of the donors, 150 million to 200 million T cells yielded 117 million unique TCR beta sequences and 250 to 350 Gb of sequence data. About 300 gigabases of sequencing data and around 85 million unique TCR sequences made up an early release that covered several hundred HLA-typed donors. The genetic ancestry cluster associated with self-reported Caucasian donors included over 80% of the 300 to 400 genotyped donors. The study was designed to test whether signatures of past pathogen exposure could be identified by cataloging public T cell receptors. The T cell repertoires of 670 or so subjects were profiled by immunosequencing and related to cytomegalovirus serostatus. Besides the first cohort of 500 to 700 subjects, a separate validation cohort made up of 120 different subjects was used. The study combined high-throughput TCR immunosequencing, statistical association of individual TCRs with disease status, and machine learning to predict cytomegalovirus infection status. In a later analysis, previously published TCR beta repertoires from about 640 donors were re-analyzed and high-resolution HLA genotyping was added so that TCR occurrence patterns could be studied. Rather than drawing on any new phenotypic data, the later analysis identified candidate immune exposures from TCR beta sequences and the way those sequences occurred across donors. In an earlier analysis of about 590 of the donors, high-throughput TCR beta sequencing was used to judge whether each TCR beta V gene segment behaved as functional or pseudogenic. Alongside the repertoire data, information on donor age, sex, ethnicity and CMV serostatus was compiled. A later genetic analysis took genome-wide SNP genotypes for about 55% of the 666 donors and used that subset as a discovery cohort. All discovery cohort repertoires had been generated on a single sequencing platform. HLA typing included class I and class II loci at four-digit resolution. The number of typed donors differed by locus: about 620-640 for A, B, C, DRB1 and DQB1; roughly 510 for DQA1; approximately 610 for DPA1; and 400 to 480 for DPB1. Roughly 5 DR-DQ haplotypes were treated as single units for association and clustering because of strong linkage in the cohort. Across approximately 420 genotyped donors of the cohort, an average of about 250,000 unique TCR beta nucleotide sequences per donor were sequenced, and roughly a sixth of those sequences were non-productive. General study outcomes and caveats: In a later analysis, the rate of TCR association differed among HLA loci, with DRB1 alleles having the most associated TCRs and HLA-C alleles having the fewest. The earlier analysis of some 560 of the donors excluded some 15 rarely observed V segments, including chromosome 9 orphons, because counts were too low. In both the original and validation cohorts, the classifier was reported to diagnose cytomegalovirus status with high specificity and sensitivity. For the cohort, immune exposure information was limited to CMV serostatus. In a later analysis, several top co-occurrence clusters were reported to appear linked to parvovirus B19, influenza, CMV and Epstein-Barr virus. In a later analysis, most CMV-associated TCR beta chains were found to appear HLA-restricted, with HLA associations seemingly driven largely by CMV exposure. In a later analysis, HLA-associated TCR beta chains were found to be more clonally expanded and to have lower generation probabilities than equally common non-associated chains. A later genetic analysis reported fewer N-insertions in productive TCRs among donors in an Asian-associated ancestry cluster than the approximately 670-donor mean. Because the 87-base-pair reads could not distinguish some IMGT-functional V segments, including TRBV6-2 and TRBV6-3, those segments were excluded. A few of the identified cytomegalovirus-associated TCR beta chains were confirmed in vitro to be specific for cytomegalovirus antigens. Correlated functional status among segregating V segments might be attributable to linkage disequilibrium, but an unknown experimental factor could not be ruled out. The authors suggested that the approach could potentially be extended to other disease states and immunological phenotypes. An earlier analysis of 587 of the donors showed that most TCR beta V segments appeared in productive rearrangements either about 90% or about 30% of the time, which broadly matched IMGT annotations. A group of highly shared sequence variants was considered likely to be a technical artifact of the sequencing pipeline. In the study, around 160 TCR beta chains were listed as associated with cytomegalovirus. A further reported finding was that TCR beta sequences accurately predicted the HLA-A and HLA-B alleles for most subjects in the first cohort. In this cohort, only TCR beta chains were sequenced, and detectable features were limited by the absence of alpha or paired-chain data. Presence/absence analyses assumed roughly uniform sequencing depth across donors, an assumption that may not hold. An association between a missense DCLRE1C variant and V-gene and J-gene trimming of TCR beta chains was found in a later genetic analysis and replicated in an independent cohort. At a false discovery rate of 0.05, a later analysis linked around 17,000 TCR beta sequences to specific HLA alleles. Across donors, most TCR sequences were observed very rarely, whereas some public TCRs were present in many individuals. Because some donors lacked HLA typing at each locus, the association tests relied only on the typed subset. When HLA alleles, especially DR and DQ, strongly co-occurred, TCR associations were difficult to assign to individual alleles.

Reading the germline V gene gives CDR1 SNHLY and CDR2 FYNNEI. Inclusive of the bounding cysteine and phenylalanine, the CDR3 is 17 residues long. Only the CDR3 portion is preserved as DNA: 51 bases, with reading frame beginning at the first base. V is pruned by 2 bases and J by 6 bases, leaving 12 bases of the junction without a gene match. The cohort comprised 670 or so healthy bone marrow donors. At the time of sampling, every cohort member was nominally healthy, though immune exposures that went unrecorded were likely present. The donor tested CMV seronegative and was one of the 352 seronegative cohort members. A peripheral blood sample was provided by each donor, and peripheral blood mononuclear cells were used for TCR beta sequencing. Genomic DNA extraction from the blood cell samples was performed with the Qiagen DNeasy Blood Extraction Kit. Library preparation used the immunoSEQ multiplex PCR assay. For the multiplex PCR, a mixture combining 60 forward primers for TCR Vbeta segments and 13 reverse primers for TCR Jbeta segments was used. Amplification of the CDR3 region of rearranged TCR beta genes was performed with a multiplex PCR assay on genomic DNA. On the Illumina HiSeq System, the amplified TCR beta libraries were sequenced as 87-base-pair reads. Concerning the study's data processing: Across the 670 or so repertoires, a later analysis counted some 80 million unique TCR beta chains, roughly 11 million of which were shared by at least two donors. Raw reads were error-corrected and collapsed into unique sequences by a nearest-neighbor algorithm in which closely related sequences were merged to remove PCR and sequencing errors. V, D and J gene segments were assigned by aligning CDR3 sequences to IMGT reference sequences. For a sequence to be retained, at least a six-nucleotide match to both a V gene segment and a J gene segment was required. A rearrangement counted as productive if the CDR3 had no stop codons and remained in frame with V and J, and every other rearrangement counted as non-productive. CDR3 was defined by IMGT convention, running from the second conserved V-encoded cysteine to the conserved J-encoded phenylalanine. In an earlier analysis of around 540 of the donors, sequences lacking an unambiguous match to a single V gene segment were excluded. An earlier analysis of about 590 of the donors classified V segments as functional when productive rearrangements were above 56.7% and as segregating when the standard deviation between donors was above 5%. A statistical classification framework was built to diagnose cytomegalovirus status from the catalog of TCR beta chain sequences. In a later analysis, V and J genes were assigned by comparing TCR nucleotide sequences against IMGT/GENE-DB human TR gene sequences. A later analysis assigned CDR3 sequences and most-parsimonious VDJ recombination scenarios with the TCRdist pipeline. In a later analysis, every TCR beta chain was defined by the combination of its CDR3 amino acid sequence and its V-gene family, and reads without a unique V-gene family were dropped. In a later analysis, 500 to 700 highly shared, low-generation-probability nucleotide sequences were removed to address suspected cross-contamination and a sequencing artifact. In a later analysis, a clonal expansion index for each public chain was calculated from normalized within-repertoire ranks of inferred template counts. In a later analysis, generation probabilities were computed using a VDJ recombination model fitted to out-of-frame rearrangements, and the results were checked against IGoR. In a later analysis, hypergeometric tests were used to score TCR-TCR, TCR-HLA and TCR-CMV co-occurrence, with a repertoire-size bias correction applied to TCR pairs. To estimate false discovery rates, a later analysis permuted the HLA or CMV assignments 20 times. In a later analysis, co-occurring TCRs were grouped using DBSCAN, with TCRdist sequence similarity added in when clustering inside HLA-allele-positive subsets. Repertoires with fewer than 30,000 or more than 120,000 public chains were left out of co-occurrence clustering, as were roughly five repertoires with anomalous nucleotide sharing. This is the immuneACCESS table as TCRdb keeps it, with only in-frame sequences that have V and J called. A part of the clones is gone; compared with another copy, unresolved V genes explain less than half, and the rest is unexplained. V, J and clone size are taken as reported in that table, and D and trimming were inferred from the DNA itself. This sample is represented by approximately 150,000 clones; 76% of them were singletons. 2.5% to 3.5% of the sample is held by the ten biggest clonotypes.

This sequence uses TRBV2 and TRBJ2-3; 9 of the junction bases match TRBD2. The TCR comes from a male donor in good health and CMV-seronegative. Sequenced: PBMCs. This receptor carries the CDR3 CASSEQGGLAGWDTQYF. The nucleotide sequence reads TGTGCCAGCAGTGAACAGGGGGGGCTAGCGGGATGGGATACGCAGTATTTT.